This TCR beta chain was sequenced during a study of cytomegalovirus exposure and HLA in healthy donors. Broader study findings: As a later analysis showed, a missense DCLRE1C variant was linked to trimming of TCR beta V- and J-genes.

Comment on this clone: Its antigen remains unknown.

The PCR made use of 60 Vbeta and 13 Jbeta primers. The data were produced by immunoSEQ multiplex PCR, yet TCRdb's version contains in-frame clones alone and is incomplete. The data contain about 55,000 clones, nearly 85% of them singletons. The V gene's germline CDR1 is MDHEN and CDR2 SYDVKM. There are 12 residues in the CDR3. Trimming at V came to 4 bases and at J to 7 bases, leaving 2 bases not matched to a gene. The sequenced material came from PBMCs. V and J are TRBV28 and TRBJ1-2; 8 nucleotides agree with TRBD1. The source is a man aged 25-45 years in good health and CMV-seronegative. The DNA of the CDR3 is TGTGCCAGCAGTTCAGGGGGCGCTGGCTACACCTTC. Its translation: CASSSGGAGYTF.